This T cell receptor beta chain was observed in a study of T-cell memory formation after mild COVID-19. Broader study findings: Prior to infection, memory already included some responding clones, suggesting cross-reactive memory joined.

This clonotype was observed many times. As yet, its antigen is unknown. The CDR3 covers 16 residues. Trimming cost V 4 bases and J 3 bases, with 19 bases left between them. Germline V CDR1 and CDR2: SGHRS, YFSETQ. Researchers used 5'RACE with constant-segment primers to make TCR alpha and TCR beta cDNA libraries that carry sample barcodes and UMIs. TCRdb reprocessed the 5' RACE reads via MiXCR and lists one record per CDR3 protein. The sample records over 500,000 distinct CDR3 sequences, around 16% being singletons. Material for sequencing was PBMCs or a T cell subset sorted from them (not recorded which). The receptor comes from an adult woman who had mild COVID-19 (a few samples of this study predate the infection). Cell type and time point are not known. This chain uses TRBV5-1 with TRBJ1-1; D is perhaps TRBD1 (5 bases). The CDR3 protein is CASSQGSVIADTEAFF. The CDR3 DNA reads as TGCGCCAGCAGCCAGGGTTCGGTCATAGCGGACACTGAAGCTTTCTTT.